Here is one T cell receptor (beta chain) with its context. What it binds is not known. This sample was taken from a study of cytomegalovirus exposure and HLA in healthy donors. Overall study context: Early released data comprised about 85 million unique TCRs from HLA-typed donors. Regarding the study as a whole: Available immune exposure information was restricted to CMV serostatus only. A later analysis showed that HLA-associated TCR beta chains had undergone more clonal expansion than equally common others. It was about 150 TCR beta chains that were listed as cytomegalovirus-associated.

13 Jbeta primers and 60 Vbeta primers were used for the PCR. TCRdb's copy holds only in-frame clones and misses some; the assay was immunoSEQ multiplex PCR. Here the sample spans about 160,000 clones, over 65% being singletons. This CDR3 spans 15 amino acids. CDR1 is SGHRS and CDR2 is YFSETQ in the germline V gene. V gave up 1 base and J gave up 7 bases, with 17 bases separating them. The chain employs TRBV5-1 and TRBJ2-5, with a tentative D call TRBD1 (6 bases). The TCR originated in a middle-aged man in good health and CMV-seropositive. The sample comprised PBMCs. CDR3 nucleotide sequence: TGCGCCAGCAGCTTGATTGGGGATTTAGGGGGGACCCAGTACTTC. Translated: CASSLIGDLGGTQYF. Variable domain in full (rest from reference TRBV5-1 and TRBJ2-5): KAGVTQTPRYLIKTRGQQVTLSCSPISGHRSVSWYQQTPGQGLQFLFEYFSETQRNKGNFPGRFSGRQFSNSRSEMNVSTLELGDSALYLCASSLIGDLGGTQYFGPGTRLLVL.